This TCR beta chain originates from a study of T cells expressing NK-cell markers. Across the study: Seven sequenced donors out of eight were HCMV-seropositive, one seronegative.

Notes on the study in general: These clonotypes also led the CD3+CD56-NKG2C+ fraction in four donors.

TCRdb reworked the 5' RACE reads into one entry per CDR3 protein, no DNA. The sample holds 500,000 to 600,000 distinct CDR3 sequences. The CDR3 loop spans 16 amino acids. Germline CDR1 is SGHRS and CDR2 is YFSETQ. A word on this clonotype: The antigen remains undetermined.

The V and J genes are TRBV5-1 and TRBJ2-1; no DNA is available, so the TRBD2 call from TCRdb remains unchecked. The sample consisted of blood T cells: a sorted CD56 or NKG2C T cell subset, CD4+ or CD8+ T cells, or bulk PBMC T cells (not recorded which). This TCR was sampled from a man aged 18 to 29 in good health. The CDR3 loop is CASSPTGTSGSHEQFF.